What follows are 20 T cell receptor beta chains derived from one specimen sequenced in a study of control samples from healthy donors and cancer patients. Here immunoSEQ multiplex PCR was the method, and the copy in TCRdb shows in-frame clones only, minus some. The sample includes more than 140,000 clones, about 89% of them seen just once. The sequencing input was blood. The receptors come from a man between 18 and 29 years old in good health.

The V and J genes are TRBV7-9 and TRBJ2-5; maybe TRBD1 (6 bases). The V end lost 10 bases, the J end lost 10 bases, and 13 bases lay between the germline ends. The CDR3 runs to 10 residues. Germline V gives CDR1 SEHNR, CDR2 FQNEAQ (reference sequence). The DNA for the CDR3 is TGTGCCATGGGGGCCGACAACCAGTACTTC. Residues: CAMGADNQYF.

The chain recombines TRBV11-2 with TRBJ2-7, with D uncertain. This CDR3 is 12 amino acids long. The V gene lost 0 bases and the J gene lost 4 bases, with 4 bases spanning the gap. Germline CDR1 is SGHAT and CDR2 is FQNNGV. The CDR3 here is CASSLDGYEQYF. Here the CDR3 DNA reads TGTGCCAGCAGCTTAGATGGATACGAGCAGTACTTC.

The V and J genes are TRBV29-1 and TRBJ1-1; 9 bases fit TRBD1. The CDR3 contains 13 residues. CDR1 and CDR2 from the germline V gene are SQVTM and ANQGSEA. Unmatched junction bases numbered 3, after V lost 6 bases and J lost 1 base. The CDR3 sequence: CSVGDRANTEAFF. The CDR3 DNA follows: TGCAGCGTGGGGGACAGGGCGAACACTGAAGCTTTCTTT.

This chain joins TRBV27 and TRBJ2-7; 7 nucleotides agree with TRBD1. The trim removed 5 bases at V and 1 base at J, leaving 14 bases unmatched. Germline loops: CDR1 MNHEY, CDR2 SMNVEV (reference sequence). The CDR3 covers 17 residues. Here the CDR3 DNA reads TGTGCCAGCAGTCCCCGTGCGAGCAGGGGGTGGTCCTACGAGCAGTACTTC. This translates into CASSPRASRGWSYEQYF.

The chain links TRBV6-6 to TRBJ2-7, with D perhaps TRBD2 (5 bases). The V and J ends lost 7 bases and 9 bases respectively, with 19 bases between them. The V gene's germline CDR1 is MNHNY and CDR2 SVGAGI (reference sequence). The CDR3 has 13 amino acids. CDR3 nucleotide sequence: TGTGCCAGCACCAATTCCGACCTCAGCGGGCAGTACTTC. Residues: CASTNSDLSGQYF.

There are a few counts of this clone. The V gene is TRBV7-9, the J gene TRBJ1-1; the D is unclear. The germline CDR1 and CDR2 sequences are SEHNR and FQNEAQ (reference sequence). V was pared by 3 bases and J by 2 bases, with 10 bases between. The CDR3 is 14 amino acids. The CDR3 here is CASSFQGINTEAFF. In DNA, the CDR3 is TGTGCCAGCAGCTTCCAAGGGATCAACACTGAAGCTTTCTTT.

V usage is TRBV5-1 and J usage is TRBJ2-2; D ambiguous. The CDR3 has 14 amino acids. V was trimmed by 5 bases and J by 3 bases, leaving 11 bases between them. Germline CDR1 and CDR2: SGHRS and YFSETQ. CDR3: CASSPLPDTGELFF. CDR3 in DNA: TGCGCCAGCAGTCCCTTACCCGACACCGGGGAGCTGTTTTTT.

The chain is built from TRBV19 and TRBJ1-2; 10 bases line up with TRBD1. V dropped 6 bases and J dropped 4; count of bases not matched to a gene: 5. The CDR3 has 14 residues. CDR1 LNHDA and CDR2 SQIVND come from the germline V gene (reference sequence). CDR3 sequence: CASRDRGDAYGYTF. CDR3 in DNA: TGTGCCAGTAGGGACAGGGGGGACGCCTATGGCTACACCTTC.

The V and J genes are TRBV7-3 and TRBJ2-5; the D is unclear. CDR1 is SGHTA, CDR2 FQGTGA, per germline. V was trimmed by 5 bases and J by 0 bases, leaving 10 bases between them. The CDR3 contains 14 residues. The DNA for the CDR3 is TGTGCCAGCAGCCCCTTCGGGCACCAAGAGACCCAGTACTTC. It specifies CASSPFGHQETQYF.

The genes are TRBV3-1 (or the pseudogene TRBV3-2) and TRBJ1-2, with D maybe TRBD1 (6 bases). Germline V CDR1 and CDR2: LGHDT, YNNKEL (reference sequence). This CDR3 region has 14 residues. Trimming removed 4 bases from V and 2 bases from J, with 11 bases in between. The CDR3 is CASSPQTGNYGYTF. CDR3 in DNA: TGTGCCAGCAGCCCTCAAACAGGGAACTATGGCTACACCTTC.

This chain uses TRBV5-1 with TRBJ1-4, with TRBD1 as a possible D gene (6 bases). Trimming removed 2 bases from V and 3 bases from J, with 8 bases in between. The germline V gene encodes CDR1 SGHRS and CDR2 YFSETQ. This CDR3 has 14 amino acids. CDR3 protein: CASSLQGPNEKLFF. In DNA form, the CDR3 reads TGCGCCAGCAGCTTACAGGGACCTAATGAAAAACTGTTTTTT.

The V call is TRBV19, the J call TRBJ2-5; D uncertain. The length of the CDR3 is 14 residues. In germline, CDR1 is LNHDA, CDR2 SQIVND (reference sequence). V lost 3 bases and J lost 1, with 9 bases in between. The CDR3 loop reads CASSMAQPQETQYF. The CDR3 DNA reads TGTGCCAGTAGTATGGCACAGCCCCAAGAGACCCAGTACTTC.

This chain joins TRBV19 and TRBJ1-2, with D unresolved. Germline CDR1 LNHDA, CDR2 SQIVND (reference sequence). The CDR3 totals 14 residues. Trimming took 3 bases from V and 5 from J, leaving 13 bases between them. The CDR3: CASSMLLPPYGYTF. DNA for the CDR3: TGTGCCAGTAGTATGCTTTTACCGCCATATGGCTACACCTTC.

V is TRBV28 and J is TRBJ2-1, with D possibly being TRBD1 or TRBD2 (6 bases each). CDR1 is MDHEN and CDR2 is SYDVKM in the germline V gene. V lost 10 bases to trimming and J lost 2 bases, with 12 bases between them. There are 13 residues in the CDR3. The CDR3 nucleotides are TGTGCCACCTTCGGGGGCGCCTACAATGAGCAGTTCTTC. Its translation: CATFGGAYNEQFF.

The chain recombines TRBV6-1 with TRBJ2-2; 13 bases are shared with TRBD2. From germline, CDR1 is MNHNS and CDR2 SASEGT. The CDR3 loop spans 17 amino acids. Trimming at V came to 4 bases and at J to 3 bases, leaving 5 bases not matched to a gene. In nucleotides, the CDR3 is TGTGCCAGCAGTGGGGGACTAGCGGGGTTAGACACCGGGGAGCTGTTTTTT. It specifies CASSGGLAGLDTGELFF.

The chain carries TRBV5-6 and TRBJ2-5; 7 positions agree with TRBD1. Trimming took 4 bases from V and 5 from J; bases not matched to a gene: 5. Germline CDR1 is SGHDT and CDR2 is YYEEEE. This CDR3 comprises 13 residues. The CDR3 DNA reads TGTGCCAGCAGCAGGGGGCTAAGGGAGACCCAGTACTTC. As protein: CASSRGLRETQYF.

The rearrangement links TRBV6-5 to TRBJ2-7; 11 nucleotides agree with TRBD1. The CDR3 has 15 amino acids. The J segment lost 3 bases and the V segment lost 1 base, leaving 2 bases of the junction unmatched. Per the germline V gene, CDR1 is MNHEY and CDR2 is SVGAGI. The CDR3, as DNA: TGTGCCAGCAGTTACTGGGGACAGGGGGTCTACGAGCAGTACTTC. This translates into CASSYWGQGVYEQYF.

This chain connects TRBV6-1 to TRBJ2-5, with 15 nucleotides matching TRBD2. Germline lookup yields CDR1 MNHNS and CDR2 SASEGT. This CDR3 is built from 16 residues. J lost 5 bases, V lost 2 bases, and 3 bases had no gene match. CDR3 residues: CASSEWTSGGAETQYF. The DNA for the CDR3 is TGTGCCAGCAGTGAATGGACTAGCGGGGGGGCGGAGACCCAGTACTTC.

V usage is TRBV30 and J usage is TRBJ2-1; the match to TRBD2 covers 7 bases. The CDR3 loop spans 14 amino acids. Germline CDR1 is GTSNPN and CDR2 is SVGIG (reference sequence). The V and J ends lost 4 bases and 0 bases, in that order; junction bases with no gene match: 3. The CDR3 spells CAWKPGGSYNEQFF. The CDR3, as DNA: TGTGCCTGGAAACCGGGGGGCTCCTACAATGAGCAGTTCTTC. Using reference TRBV30 and TRBJ2-1 for the parts outside the CDR3, the full variable domain is SQTIHQWPATLVQPVGSPLSLECTVEGTSNPNLYWYRQAAGRGLQLLFYSVGIGQISSEVPQNLSASRPQDRQFILSSKKLLLSDSGFYLCAWKPGGSYNEQFFGPGTRLTVL.

This sequence joins TRBV7-9 and TRBJ2-1, with TRBD2 matching over 16 bases. The CDR3 is 19 amino acids. Germline trimming cut 1 base from V and 1 base from J; bases unmatched to any gene: 4. Germline CDR1 and CDR2: SEHNR and FQNEAQ (reference sequence). DNA of the CDR3: TGTGCCAGCAGCTTAGGAAGGGGACTAGCGGGGGGGTCCTACAATGAGCAGTTCTTC. This codes for CASSLGRGLAGGSYNEQFF.